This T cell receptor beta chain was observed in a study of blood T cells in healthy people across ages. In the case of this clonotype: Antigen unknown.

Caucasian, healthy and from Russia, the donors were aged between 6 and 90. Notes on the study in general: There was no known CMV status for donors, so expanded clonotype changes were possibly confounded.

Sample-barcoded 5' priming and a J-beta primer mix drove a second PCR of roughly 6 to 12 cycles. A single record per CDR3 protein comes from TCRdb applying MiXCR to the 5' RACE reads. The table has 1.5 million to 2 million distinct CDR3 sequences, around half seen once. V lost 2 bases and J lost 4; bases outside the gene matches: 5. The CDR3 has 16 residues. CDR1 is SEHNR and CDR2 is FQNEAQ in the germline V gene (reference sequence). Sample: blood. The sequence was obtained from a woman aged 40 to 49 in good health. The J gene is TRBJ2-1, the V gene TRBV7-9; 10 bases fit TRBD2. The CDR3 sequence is CASSLLPGLAYNEQFF. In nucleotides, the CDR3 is TGTGCCAGCAGCTTACTTCCGGGACTAGCGTACAATGAGCAGTTCTTC.